Given below is one T cell receptor beta chain in context. The entirety of the isolated RNA underwent reverse transcription, so expressed TCRB transcripts were sequenced. The assay was immunoSEQ multiplex PCR, and TCRdb's table has in-frame clones only and misses some. Of roughly 400,000 clones listed, roughly 16% are singletons. Blood was drawn once from each donor into heparinised tubes. The draws averaged roughly 120 mL. This sample stems from a study of beta chain features in type 1 diabetes. V dropped 4 bases and J dropped 3 bases, with 17 bases sitting between them. The CDR3 runs 15 residues. Germline V gives CDR1 SGHRS, CDR2 YFSETQ.

V usage is TRBV5-1 and J usage is TRBJ2-7; D might be TRBD1 (5 bases). This receptor was taken from a woman younger than 30 in good health. The specimen was naive CD4+ T cells from blood. In nucleotides, the CDR3 is TGCGCCAGCAGCCTAGAGACAGTATCTGGCTACGAGCAGTACTTC. Translation gives CASSLETVSGYEQYF.